A single sample is the source of the 14 T cell receptor beta chains below, sequenced in a study of T-cell reconstitution after alpha-beta-depleted transplantation in children. Preparing the TCRbeta library involved the use of unique molecular identifiers. MiXCR was run by TCRdb on the PCR reads, yielding one entry per CDR3 protein. The profile shows about 500,000 distinct CDR3 sequences, around a third of them singletons. This material consisted of PBMCs from the stem cell graft donor, taken from the stem cell graft. The receptors shown here come from a human donor who donated a stem cell graft to a child with aplastic anemia.

This clonotype was counted only a few times. The chain carries TRBV20-1 and TRBJ2-7, with 8 bases fitting TRBD2. The V gene's germline CDR1 is DFQATT and CDR2 SNEGSKA (reference sequence). V lost 6 bases to trimming and J lost 1 base; unmatched junction nucleotides: 5. CDR3 length equals 13 residues. CDR3 in amino acids: CSAPGLDSYEQYF. CDR3 DNA: TGCAGTGCGCCGGGACTAGATTCCTACGAGCAGTACTTC.

This clonotype has only a few counts. V and J are TRBV5-1 and TRBJ2-1; possibly TRBD2 for D (6 bases). This CDR3 is built from 16 residues. CDR1 and CDR2 (germline): SGHRS, YFSETQ. V was clipped by 5 bases and J by 0 bases, with 15 bases between them. The CDR3 bases are TGCGCCAGCAGACCGCTAGCGACCTCCTCCTACAATGAGCAGTTCTTC. Its translation: CASRPLATSSYNEQFF.

The chain couples TRBV18 to TRBJ2-7, with 11 bases matching TRBD2. The trim removed 3 bases at V and 3 bases at J, leaving 10 bases unmatched. The CDR3 runs 17 residues. CDR1 is KGHSH, CDR2 LQKENI, per germline. The CDR3 sequence: CASSPGAGLAENYEQYF. Written as DNA, the CDR3 is TGTGCCAGCTCACCGGGGGCGGGACTAGCGGAGAACTACGAGCAGTACTTC.

This clonotype has only a few counts. V usage is TRBV30 and J usage is TRBJ1-2; 10 bases agree with TRBD1. In germline, CDR1 is GTSNPN, CDR2 SVGIG (reference sequence). This CDR3 comprises 14 residues. The V gene end was trimmed by 5 bases and the J gene end by 8 bases; junction bases not matched to a gene: 11. CDR3 sequence reads: CAWSNIDRGRGYTF. CDR3 DNA sequence: TGTGCCTGGTCCAACATAGACAGGGGGCGCGGCTACACCTTC.

This clonotype showed up just a few times. The gene calls are TRBV20-1 and TRBJ2-1; D uncertain. This CDR3 has 15 amino acids. The V end was cut by 1 base, the J end by 0 bases, with 10 bases between. Per the germline V gene, CDR1 is DFQATT and CDR2 is SNEGSKA (reference sequence). The CDR3, as DNA: TGCAGTGCTAGAGGCCACAGCGTCTCCTACAATGAGCAGTTCTTC. This encodes CSARGHSVSYNEQFF.

This clonotype has a handful of counts. This rearrangement joins TRBV20-1 to TRBJ2-7; D unclear. V was clipped by 6 bases and J by 4 bases, with 16 bases between them. Germline V gene lookup returns CDR1 DFQATT and CDR2 SNEGSKA (reference sequence). The CDR3 covers 13 residues. In nucleotides, the CDR3 is TGCAGTGCCACAACAAGGCTTGGGTACGAGCAGTACTTC. It translates to CSATTRLGYEQYF.

A few counts support this clonotype. CDR3 region: CASSVASYYINEQFF. CDR3 coding DNA: TGTGCCAGCAGCGTAGCTAGCTACTACATCAATGAGCAGTTCTTC. The chain couples TRBV9 to TRBJ2-1; D perhaps matches TRBD2 (5 bases). The germline V gene has CDR1 SGDLS and CDR2 YYNGEE. CDR3 length equals 15 residues. V was clipped by 0 bases and J by 6 bases, with 13 bases between them.

This clonotype was seen more than once but under ten times. The chain recombines TRBV13 with TRBJ1-4, with 10 positions matching TRBD1. The CDR3 length is 17 residues. The V segment lost 5 bases and the J segment 0 bases; nucleotides outside the gene matches: 6. Germline V lookup: CDR1 PRHDT, CDR2 FYEKMQ (reference sequence). The CDR3 DNA is TGTGCCAGCAGCACCGCCGGGACAGGGGCAACTAATGAAAAACTGTTTTTT. Amino acid sequence: CASSTAGTGATNEKLFF.

V and J are TRBV30 and TRBJ1-2; the D is unclear. V lost 4 bases and J lost 7, with 13 bases in between. Looked up from germline, CDR1 is GTSNPN and CDR2 is SVGIG (reference sequence). This CDR3 has 12 residues. The CDR3 nucleotides read TGTGCCTGGATAAGACTGACGGGTGGCTACACCTTC. This sequence encodes CAWIRLTGGYTF.

The chain carries TRBV9 and TRBJ2-5, with 12 positions matching TRBD2. The CDR3 contains 17 residues. Germline V gene data show CDR1 as SGDLS and CDR2 as YYNGEE. Unmatched junction bases numbered 8, after V lost 1 base and J lost 4 bases. CDR3 DNA: TGTGCCAGCAGCGTAAGGGCTAGCGGGAGGGCCGCAGAGACCCAGTACTTC. Translating it yields CASSVRASGRAAETQYF.

The chain uses TRBV6-2 or TRBV6-3 and TRBJ1-1; D gene uncertain. Per germline, CDR1 MNHEY and CDR2 SVGEGT. The V end lost 0 bases, the J end lost 7 bases, and 18 bases lay between the germline ends. The CDR3 consists of 16 residues. CDR3 sequence reads: CASSYSMLIGEREAFF. In DNA form, the CDR3 reads TGTGCCAGCAGTTACTCGATGTTGATCGGGGAGCGTGAAGCTTTCTTT.

The rearrangement uses TRBV12-3 or TRBV12-4 and TRBJ1-2; a possible D gene is TRBD1 (5 bases). This CDR3 contains 14 residues. V was trimmed by 4 bases and J by 4 bases, leaving 13 bases between them. The CDR3 coding sequence is TGTGCCAGCAGTTCCAGCGGGACCCTCTATGGCTACACCTTC. Protein: CASSSSGTLYGYTF.

The table lists this clonotype with a few counts. CDR3 sequence: CASSAHRDLGAFF. The CDR3 DNA follows: TGTGCCAGCAGCGCGCACAGGGATCTTGGAGCTTTCTTT. The gene calls are TRBV7-3 and TRBJ1-1, with D perhaps TRBD1 (6 bases). The CDR3 is 13 amino acids. The germline gives CDR1 SGHTA, CDR2 FQGTGA. Trimming pared 5 bases from V and 10 bases from J, leaving 17 bases between. Together with reference TRBV7-3 and TRBJ1-1, the CDR3 gives the full variable domain: GAGVSQTPSNKVTEKGKYVELRCDPISGHTALYWYRQSLGQGPEFLIYFQGTGAADDSGLPNDRFFAVRPEGSVSTLKIQRTERGDSAVYLCASSAHRDLGAFFGQGTRLTVV.

This chain joins TRBV6-2 or TRBV6-3 and TRBJ2-7; 12 bases agree with TRBD2. After removal of 7 bases from V and 0 bases from J, the junction contained 10 bases not matched to a gene. The CDR3 has 17 amino acids. Germline lookup yields CDR1 MNHEY and CDR2 SVGEGT. The CDR3 DNA follows: TGTGCCAGCAAGGGGACTAGCGGGCCTATTAGCTCCTACGAGCAGTACGTC. It specifies CASKGTSGPISSYEQYV.